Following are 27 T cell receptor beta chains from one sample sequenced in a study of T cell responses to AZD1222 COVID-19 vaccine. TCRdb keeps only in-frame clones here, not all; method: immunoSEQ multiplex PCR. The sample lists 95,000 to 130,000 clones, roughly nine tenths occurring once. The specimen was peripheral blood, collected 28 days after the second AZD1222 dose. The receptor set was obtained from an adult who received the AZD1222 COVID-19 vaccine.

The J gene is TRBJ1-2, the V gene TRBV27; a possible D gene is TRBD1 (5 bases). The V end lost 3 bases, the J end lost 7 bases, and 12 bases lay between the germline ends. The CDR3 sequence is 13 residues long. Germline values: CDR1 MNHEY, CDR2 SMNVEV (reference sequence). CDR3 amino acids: CASSFQAGGGYTF. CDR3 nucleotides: TGTGCCAGCAGTTTTCAGGCGGGGGGTGGCTACACCTTC.

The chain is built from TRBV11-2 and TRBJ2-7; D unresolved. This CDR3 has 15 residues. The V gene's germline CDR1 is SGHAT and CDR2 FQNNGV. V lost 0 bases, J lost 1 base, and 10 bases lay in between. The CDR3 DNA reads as TGTGCCAGCAGCTTAGATAGACACCTGTCCTACGAGCAGTACTTC. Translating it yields CASSLDRHLSYEQYF.

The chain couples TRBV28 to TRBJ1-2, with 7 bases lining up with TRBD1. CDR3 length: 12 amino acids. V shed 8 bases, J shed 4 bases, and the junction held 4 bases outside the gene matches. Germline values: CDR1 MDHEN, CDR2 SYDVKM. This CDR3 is CASRDSSYGYTF. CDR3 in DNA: TGTGCCAGCCGGGACAGTTCCTATGGCTACACCTTC.

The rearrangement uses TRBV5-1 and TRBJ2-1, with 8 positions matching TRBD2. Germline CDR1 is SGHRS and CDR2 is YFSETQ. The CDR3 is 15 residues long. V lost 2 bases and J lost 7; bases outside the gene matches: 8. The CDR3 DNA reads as TGCGCCAGCAGCTTTACGGGAGGGCCGGGGAATGAGCAGTTCTTC. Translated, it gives CASSFTGGPGNEQFF.

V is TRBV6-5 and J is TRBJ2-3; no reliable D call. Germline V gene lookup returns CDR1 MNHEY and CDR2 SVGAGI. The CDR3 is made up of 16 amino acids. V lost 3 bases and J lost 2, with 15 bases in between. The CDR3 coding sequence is TGTGCCAGCAGTTATGTGCCCGGGCAGATCACAGATACGCAGTATTTT. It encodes CASSYVPGQITDTQYF.

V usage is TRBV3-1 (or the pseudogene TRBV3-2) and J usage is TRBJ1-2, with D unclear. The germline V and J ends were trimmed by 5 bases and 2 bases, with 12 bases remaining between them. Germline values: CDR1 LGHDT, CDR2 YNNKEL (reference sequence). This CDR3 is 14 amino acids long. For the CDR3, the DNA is TGTGCCAGCAGCTTGAAGTTAATGAACTATGGCTACACCTTC. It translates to CASSLKLMNYGYTF.

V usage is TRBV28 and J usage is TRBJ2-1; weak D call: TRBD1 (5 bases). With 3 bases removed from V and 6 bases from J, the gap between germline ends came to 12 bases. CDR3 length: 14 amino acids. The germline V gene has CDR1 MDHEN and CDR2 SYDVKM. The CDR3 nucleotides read TGTGCCAGCAGTTTGCCGGACACCTTCAATGAGCAGTTCTTC. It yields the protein CASSLPDTFNEQFF.

The CDR3 region is CASVGGTEAFF. CDR3 coding DNA: TGTGCCAGTGTCGGGGGGACTGAAGCTTTCTTT. The rearrangement joins TRBV19 to TRBJ1-1; TRBD1 is a possible D gene (5 bases). CDR1 is LNHDA, CDR2 SQIVND, per germline (reference sequence). This CDR3 comprises 11 residues. V was cut by 8 bases and J by 5 bases, with 9 bases left in between.

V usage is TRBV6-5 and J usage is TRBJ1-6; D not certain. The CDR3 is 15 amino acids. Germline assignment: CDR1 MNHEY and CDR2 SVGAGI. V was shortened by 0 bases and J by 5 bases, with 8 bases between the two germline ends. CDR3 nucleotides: TGTGCCAGCAGTTACTCTTTGGAGAATAATTCACCCCTCCACTTT. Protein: CASSYSLENNSPLHF.

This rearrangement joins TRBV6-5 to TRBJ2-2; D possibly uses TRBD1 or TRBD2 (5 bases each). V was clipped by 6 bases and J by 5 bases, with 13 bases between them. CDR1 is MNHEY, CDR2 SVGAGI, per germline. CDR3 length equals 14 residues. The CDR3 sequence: CASSEGPRTGELFF. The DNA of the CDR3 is TGTGCCAGCAGCGAGGGACCCCGTACCGGGGAGCTGTTTTTT.

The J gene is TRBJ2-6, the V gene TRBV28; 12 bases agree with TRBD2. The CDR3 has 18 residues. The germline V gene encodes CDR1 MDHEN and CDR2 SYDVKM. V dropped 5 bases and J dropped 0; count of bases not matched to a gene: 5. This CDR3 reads CASSPSGRVNSGANVLTF. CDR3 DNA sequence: TGTGCCAGCAGTCCTAGCGGGAGGGTGAACTCTGGGGCCAACGTCCTGACTTTC.

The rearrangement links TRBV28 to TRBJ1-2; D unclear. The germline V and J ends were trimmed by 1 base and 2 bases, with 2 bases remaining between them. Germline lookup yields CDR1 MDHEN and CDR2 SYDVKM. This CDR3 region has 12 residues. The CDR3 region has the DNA TGTGCCAGCAGTTTATTGAACTATGGCTACACCTTC. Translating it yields CASSLLNYGYTF.

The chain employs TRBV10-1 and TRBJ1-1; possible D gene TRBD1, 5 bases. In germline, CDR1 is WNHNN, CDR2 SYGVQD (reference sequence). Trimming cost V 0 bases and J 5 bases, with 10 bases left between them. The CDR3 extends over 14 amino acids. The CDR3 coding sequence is TGCGCCAGCAGTGAGTCCTGGCAGGGTACTGAAGCTTTCTTT. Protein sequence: CASSESWQGTEAFF.

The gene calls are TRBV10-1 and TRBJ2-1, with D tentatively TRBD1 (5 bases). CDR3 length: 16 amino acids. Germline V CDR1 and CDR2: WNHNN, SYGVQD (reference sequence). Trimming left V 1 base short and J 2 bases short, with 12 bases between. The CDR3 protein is CASSEYRQVPYNEQFF. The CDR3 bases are TGCGCCAGCAGTGAGTACAGGCAGGTCCCCTACAATGAGCAGTTCTTC.

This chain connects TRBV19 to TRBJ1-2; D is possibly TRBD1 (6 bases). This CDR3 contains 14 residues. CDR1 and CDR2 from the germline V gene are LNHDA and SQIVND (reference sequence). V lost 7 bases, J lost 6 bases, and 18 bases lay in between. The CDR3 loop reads CASKPTGSGDGYTF. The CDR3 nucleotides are TGTGCCAGTAAGCCTACAGGGTCTGGGGATGGCTACACCTTC.

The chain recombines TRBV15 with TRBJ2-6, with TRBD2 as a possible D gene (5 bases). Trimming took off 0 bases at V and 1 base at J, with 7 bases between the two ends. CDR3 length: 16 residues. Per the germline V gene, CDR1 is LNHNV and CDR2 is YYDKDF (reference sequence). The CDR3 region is CATSRETGSGANVLTF. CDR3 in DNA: TGTGCCACCAGCAGAGAAACGGGATCTGGGGCCAACGTCCTGACTTTC.

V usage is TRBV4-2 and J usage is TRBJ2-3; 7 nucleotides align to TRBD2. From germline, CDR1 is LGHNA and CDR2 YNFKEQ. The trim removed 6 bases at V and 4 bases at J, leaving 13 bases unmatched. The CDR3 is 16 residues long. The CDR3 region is CASSRGGAGESDTQYF. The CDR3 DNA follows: TGTGCCAGCAGTCGTGGCGGCGCGGGAGAGTCAGATACGCAGTATTTT.

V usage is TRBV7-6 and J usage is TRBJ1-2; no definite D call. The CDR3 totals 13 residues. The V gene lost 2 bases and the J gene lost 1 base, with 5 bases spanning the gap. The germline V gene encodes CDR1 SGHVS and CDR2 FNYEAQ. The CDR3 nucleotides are TGTGCCAGCAGCTTATACCGTAACTATGGCTACACCTTC. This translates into CASSLYRNYGYTF. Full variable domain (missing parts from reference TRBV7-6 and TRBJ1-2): GAGVSQSPRYKVTKRGQDVALRCDPISGHVSLYWYRQALGQGPEFLTYFNYEAQQDKSGLPNDRFSAERPEGSISTLTIQRTEQRDSAMYRCASSLYRNYGYTFGSGTRLTVV.

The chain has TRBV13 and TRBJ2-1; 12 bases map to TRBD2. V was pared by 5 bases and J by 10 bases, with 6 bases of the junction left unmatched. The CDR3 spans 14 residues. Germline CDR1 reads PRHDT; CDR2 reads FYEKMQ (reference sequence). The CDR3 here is CASSPRLAGVEQFF. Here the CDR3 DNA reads TGTGCCAGCAGCCCTCGACTAGCGGGAGTGGAGCAGTTCTTC. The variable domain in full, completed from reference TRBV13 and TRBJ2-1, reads AAGVIQSPRHLIKEKRETATLKCYPIPRHDTVYWYQQGPGQDPQFLISFYEKMQSDKGSIPDRFSAQQFSDYHSELNMSSLELGDSALYFCASSPRLAGVEQFFGPGTRLTVL.

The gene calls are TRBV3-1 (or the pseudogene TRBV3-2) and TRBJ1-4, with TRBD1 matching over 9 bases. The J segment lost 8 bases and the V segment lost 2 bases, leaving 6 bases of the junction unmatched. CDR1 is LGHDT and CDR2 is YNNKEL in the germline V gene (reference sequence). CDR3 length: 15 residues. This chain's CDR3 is CASSQYYRGQEKLFF. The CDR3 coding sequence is TGTGCCAGCAGCCAATACTACAGGGGGCAAGAAAAACTGTTTTTT.

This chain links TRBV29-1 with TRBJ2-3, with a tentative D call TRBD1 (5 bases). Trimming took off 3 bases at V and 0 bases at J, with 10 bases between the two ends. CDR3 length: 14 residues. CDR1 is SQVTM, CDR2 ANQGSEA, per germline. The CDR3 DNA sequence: TGCAGCGTTGACCAGGGTTCCAGCACAGATACGCAGTATTTT. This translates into CSVDQGSSTDTQYF.

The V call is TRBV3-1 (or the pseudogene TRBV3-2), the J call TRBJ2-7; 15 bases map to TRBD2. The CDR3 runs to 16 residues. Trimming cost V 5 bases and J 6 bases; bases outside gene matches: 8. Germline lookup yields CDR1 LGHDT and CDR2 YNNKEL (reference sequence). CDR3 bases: TGTGCCAGCAGCGAATGGACTAGCGGGGGGGATCTCGAGCAGTACTTC. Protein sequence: CASSEWTSGGDLEQYF.

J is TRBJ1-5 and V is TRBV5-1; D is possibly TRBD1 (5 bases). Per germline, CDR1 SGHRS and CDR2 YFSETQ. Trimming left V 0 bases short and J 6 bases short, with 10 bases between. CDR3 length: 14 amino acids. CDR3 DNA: TGCGCCAGCAGCTTGGAGTGGGGGATTCAGCCCCAGCATTTT. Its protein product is CASSLEWGIQPQHF.

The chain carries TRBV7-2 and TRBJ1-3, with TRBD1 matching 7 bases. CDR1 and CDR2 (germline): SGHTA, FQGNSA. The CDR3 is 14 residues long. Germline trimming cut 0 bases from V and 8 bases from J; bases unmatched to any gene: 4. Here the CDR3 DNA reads TGTGCCAGCAGCTTAGCGGGGACAGTTTACACCATATATTTT. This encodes CASSLAGTVYTIYF. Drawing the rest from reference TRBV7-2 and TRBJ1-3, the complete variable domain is GAGVSQSPSNKVTEKGKDVELRCDPISGHTALYWYRQSLGQGLEFLIYFQGNSAPDKSGLPSDRFSAERTGGSVSTLTIQRTQQEDSAVYLCASSLAGTVYTIYFGEGSWLTVV.

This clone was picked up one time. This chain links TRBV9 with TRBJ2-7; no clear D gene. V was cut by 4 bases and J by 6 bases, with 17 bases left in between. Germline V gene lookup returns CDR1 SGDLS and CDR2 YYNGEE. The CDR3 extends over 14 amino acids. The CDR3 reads CASSTTPFPSEQYF. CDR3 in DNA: TGTGCCAGCAGCACTACCCCATTCCCCTCCGAGCAGTACTTC.

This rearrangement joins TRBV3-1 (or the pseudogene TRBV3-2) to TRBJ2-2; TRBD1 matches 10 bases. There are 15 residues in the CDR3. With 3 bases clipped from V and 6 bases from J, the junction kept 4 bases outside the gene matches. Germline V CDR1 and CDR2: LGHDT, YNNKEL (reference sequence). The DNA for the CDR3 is TGTGCCAGCAGCCAGGGGACAGGGGTCCCCGGGGAGCTGTTTTTT. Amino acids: CASSQGTGVPGELFF.

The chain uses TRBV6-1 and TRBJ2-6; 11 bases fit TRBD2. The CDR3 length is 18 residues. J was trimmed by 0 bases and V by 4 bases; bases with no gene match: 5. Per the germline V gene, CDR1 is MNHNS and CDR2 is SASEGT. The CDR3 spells CASSAGLAGLSGANVLTF. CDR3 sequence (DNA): TGTGCCAGCAGTGCCGGACTAGCGGGCCTCTCTGGGGCCAACGTCCTGACTTTC.